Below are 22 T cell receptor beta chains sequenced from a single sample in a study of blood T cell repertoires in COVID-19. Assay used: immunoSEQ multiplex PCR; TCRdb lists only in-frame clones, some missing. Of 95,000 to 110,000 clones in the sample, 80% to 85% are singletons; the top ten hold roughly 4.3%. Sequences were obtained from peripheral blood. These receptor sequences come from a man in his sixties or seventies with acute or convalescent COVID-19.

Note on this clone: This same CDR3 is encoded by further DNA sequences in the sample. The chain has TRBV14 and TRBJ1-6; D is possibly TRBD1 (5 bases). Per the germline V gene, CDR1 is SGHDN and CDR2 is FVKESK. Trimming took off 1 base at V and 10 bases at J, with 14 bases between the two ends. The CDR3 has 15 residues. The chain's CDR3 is CASSQGRGWQSPLHF. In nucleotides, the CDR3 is TGTGCCAGCAGCCAAGGTAGGGGCTGGCAATCACCCCTCCACTTT.

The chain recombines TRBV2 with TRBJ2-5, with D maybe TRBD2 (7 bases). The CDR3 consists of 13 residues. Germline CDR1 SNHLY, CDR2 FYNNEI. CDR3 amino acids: CVRGGTVQETQYF. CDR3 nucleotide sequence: TGTGTGAGGGGGGGCACCGTCCAAGAGACCCAGTACTTC.

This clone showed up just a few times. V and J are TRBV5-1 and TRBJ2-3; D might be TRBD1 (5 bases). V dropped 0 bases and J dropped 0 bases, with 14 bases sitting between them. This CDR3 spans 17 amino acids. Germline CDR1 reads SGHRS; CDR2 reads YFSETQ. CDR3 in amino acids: CASSLASTAGSTDTQYF. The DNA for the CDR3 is TGCGCCAGCAGCTTGGCCAGTACGGCAGGGAGCACAGATACGCAGTATTTT.

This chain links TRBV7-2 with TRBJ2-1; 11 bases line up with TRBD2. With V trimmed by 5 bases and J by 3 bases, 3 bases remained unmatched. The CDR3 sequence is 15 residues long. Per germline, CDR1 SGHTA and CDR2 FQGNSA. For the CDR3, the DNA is TGTGCCAGCAGCCCAACTAGCGGGGGCTACAATGAGCAGTTCTTC. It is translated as CASSPTSGGYNEQFF.

The CDR3 DNA is TGTGCCAGCAGCAGAGGACAGTACGAGCAGTACTTC. It encodes CASSRGQYEQYF. The V and J genes are TRBV12-3 or TRBV12-4 and TRBJ2-7; tentatively, D is TRBD1 (6 bases). Trimming stripped 6 bases from V and 4 bases from J, with 10 bases between. The CDR3 loop spans 12 amino acids.

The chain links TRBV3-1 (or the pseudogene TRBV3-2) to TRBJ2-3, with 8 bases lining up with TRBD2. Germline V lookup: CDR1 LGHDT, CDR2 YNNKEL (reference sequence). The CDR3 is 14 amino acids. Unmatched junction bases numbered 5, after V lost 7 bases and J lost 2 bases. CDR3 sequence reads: CASTGGGPTDTQYF. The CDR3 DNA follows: TGTGCCAGCACCGGCGGGGGGCCCACAGATACGCAGTATTTT.

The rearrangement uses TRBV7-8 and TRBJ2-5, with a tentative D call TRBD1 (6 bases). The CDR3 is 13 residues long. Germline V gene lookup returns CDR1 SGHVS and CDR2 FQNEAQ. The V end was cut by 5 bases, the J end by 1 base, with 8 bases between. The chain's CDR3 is CASSQGIQETQYF. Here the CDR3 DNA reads TGTGCCAGCAGCCAGGGGATCCAAGAGACCCAGTACTTC.

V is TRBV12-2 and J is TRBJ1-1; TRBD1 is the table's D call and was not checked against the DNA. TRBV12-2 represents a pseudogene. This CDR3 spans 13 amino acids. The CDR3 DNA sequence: TGTGCAAGTCGCTTACAGGGGGCGACTGAAGCTTTCTTT. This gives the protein CASRLQGATEAFF.

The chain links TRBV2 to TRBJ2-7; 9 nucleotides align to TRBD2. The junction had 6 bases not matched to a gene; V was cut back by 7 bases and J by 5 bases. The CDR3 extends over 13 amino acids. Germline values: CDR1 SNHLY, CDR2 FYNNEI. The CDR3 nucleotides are TGTGCCAGCAATGCGGGGGGGACCAACGAGCAGTACTTC. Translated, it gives CASNAGGTNEQYF.

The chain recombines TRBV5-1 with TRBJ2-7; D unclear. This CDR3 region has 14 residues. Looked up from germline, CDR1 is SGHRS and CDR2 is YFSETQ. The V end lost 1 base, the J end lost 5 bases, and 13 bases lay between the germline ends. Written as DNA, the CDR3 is TGCGCCAGCAGCTTGTCGGGTGATGGTAACGAGCAGTACTTC. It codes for CASSLSGDGNEQYF.

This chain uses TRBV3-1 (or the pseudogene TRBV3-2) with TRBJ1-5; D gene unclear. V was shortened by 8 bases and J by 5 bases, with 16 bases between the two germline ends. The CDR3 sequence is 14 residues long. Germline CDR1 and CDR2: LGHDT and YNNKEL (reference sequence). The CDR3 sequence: CASSYGTGDQPQHF. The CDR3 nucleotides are TGTGCCAGCTCCTATGGAACCGGGGATCAGCCCCAGCATTTT.

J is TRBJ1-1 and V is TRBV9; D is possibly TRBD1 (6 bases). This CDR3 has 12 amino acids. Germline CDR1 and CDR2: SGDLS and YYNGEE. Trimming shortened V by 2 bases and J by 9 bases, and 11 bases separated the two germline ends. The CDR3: CASSVGQGKAFF. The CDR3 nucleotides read TGTGCCAGCAGCGTCGGCCAGGGGAAAGCTTTCTTT.

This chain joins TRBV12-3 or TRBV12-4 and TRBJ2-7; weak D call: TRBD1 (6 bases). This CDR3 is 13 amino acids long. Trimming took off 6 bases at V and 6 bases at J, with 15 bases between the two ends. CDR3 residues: CASSSTGWIEQYF. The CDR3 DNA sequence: TGTGCCAGCAGCTCTACAGGGTGGATCGAGCAGTACTTC.

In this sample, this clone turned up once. The CDR3 region has the DNA TGTGCCAGCAGCTTAGGGCCCTCCTACAATGAGCAGTTCTTC. This codes for CASSLGPSYNEQFF. The gene calls are TRBV7-2 and TRBJ2-1; D is ambiguous. The ends were cut back, 1 base at V and 0 bases at J, with 4 bases in the middle. The CDR3 covers 14 residues. Germline-derived CDR1 and CDR2 are SGHTA and FQGNSA.

For the CDR3, the DNA is TGTGCCAGCAGCTCGACAGATACGCAGTATTTT. Protein sequence: CASSSTDTQYF. V usage is TRBV5-6 and J usage is TRBJ2-3; D is uncertain. Trimming removed 3 bases from V and 3 bases from J, with 2 bases in between. Germline V gene lookup returns CDR1 SGHDT and CDR2 YYEEEE. The CDR3 consists of 11 residues.

CDR3 DNA sequence: TGTGCCAGCAGCTTAACGGGAGACAGGGCTGGCTACACCTTC. Residues: CASSLTGDRAGYTF. V is TRBV7-3 and J is TRBJ1-2, with 7 nucleotides matching TRBD1. Trimming took 0 bases from V and 7 from J; bases not matched to a gene: 5. The CDR3 length is 14 residues. Germline V CDR1 and CDR2: SGHTA, FQGTGA.

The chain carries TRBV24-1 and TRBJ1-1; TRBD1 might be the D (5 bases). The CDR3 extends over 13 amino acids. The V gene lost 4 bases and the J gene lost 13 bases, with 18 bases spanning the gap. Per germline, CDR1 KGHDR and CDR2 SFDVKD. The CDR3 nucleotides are TGTGCCACCAGTGACGGACAAGGGTCCCATCTTTTCTTT. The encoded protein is CATSDGQGSHLFF.

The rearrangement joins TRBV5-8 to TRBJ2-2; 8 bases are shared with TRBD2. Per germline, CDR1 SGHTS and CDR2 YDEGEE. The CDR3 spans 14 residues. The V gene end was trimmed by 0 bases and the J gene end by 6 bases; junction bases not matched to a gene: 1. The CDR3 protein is CASSLGGLAGELFF. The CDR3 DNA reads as TGTGCCAGCAGCTTGGGGGGACTAGCCGGGGAGCTGTTTTTT.

CDR3 bases: TGTGCCAGCAGCCCAAGGGAGGGCGTCAACGAGCAGTACTTC. Residues: CASSPREGVNEQYF. The V call is TRBV7-8, the J call TRBJ2-7; TRBD2 aligns across 7 bases. This CDR3 spans 14 amino acids. The ends lost 5 bases at V and 5 bases at J; junction bases unmatched: 9. CDR1 and CDR2 (germline): SGHVS, FQNEAQ. The full variable domain, with the rest looked up from reference TRBV7-8 and TRBJ2-7, is GAGVSQSPRYKVAKRGQDVALRCDPISGHVSLFWYQQALGQGPEFLTYFQNEAQLDKSGLPSDRFFAERPEGSVSTLKIQRTQQEDSAVYLCASSPREGVNEQYFGPGTRLTVT.

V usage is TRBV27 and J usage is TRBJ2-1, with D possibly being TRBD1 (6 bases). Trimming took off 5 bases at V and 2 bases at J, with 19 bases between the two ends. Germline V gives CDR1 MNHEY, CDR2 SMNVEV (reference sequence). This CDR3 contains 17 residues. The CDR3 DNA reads TGTGCCAGCAGTCCCCTAACAGGGTCAGTACCCTACAATGAGCAGTTCTTC. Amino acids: CASSPLTGSVPYNEQFF.

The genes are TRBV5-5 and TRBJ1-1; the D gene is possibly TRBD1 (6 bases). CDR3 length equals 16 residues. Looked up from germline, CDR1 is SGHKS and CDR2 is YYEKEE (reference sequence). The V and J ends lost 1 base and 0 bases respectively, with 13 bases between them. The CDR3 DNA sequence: TGTGCCAGCAGCTTGATGCGTACAGGGCTGAACACTGAAGCTTTCTTT. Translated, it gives CASSLMRTGLNTEAFF. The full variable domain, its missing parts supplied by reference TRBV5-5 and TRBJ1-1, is DAGVTQSPTHLIKTRGQQVTLRCSPISGHKSVSWYQQVLGQGPQFIFQYYEKEERGRGNFPDRFSARQFPNYSSELNVNALLLGDSALYLCASSLMRTGLNTEAFFGQGTRLTVV.

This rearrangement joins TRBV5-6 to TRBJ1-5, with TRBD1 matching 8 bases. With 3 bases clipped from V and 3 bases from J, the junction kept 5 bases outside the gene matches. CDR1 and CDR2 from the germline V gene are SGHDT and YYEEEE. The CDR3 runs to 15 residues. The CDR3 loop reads CASSSDRDYNQPQHF. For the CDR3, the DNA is TGTGCCAGCAGCTCGGACAGGGACTACAATCAGCCCCAGCATTTT.